Below are 19 T cell receptor beta chains sequenced from a single sample in a study of cytomegalovirus exposure and HLA in healthy donors. PCR primers comprised 60 Vbeta and 13 Jbeta primers. Clones were sequenced by immunoSEQ multiplex PCR, and TCRdb holds only the in-frame ones, with some missing. Of fewer than 150,000 clones listed, approximately 77% are singletons. Material for sequencing was PBMCs. These receptors came from a man younger than 45 in good health and CMV-seronegative.

V and J are TRBV9 and TRBJ2-3; the D gene is possibly TRBD1 (6 bases). V shed 0 bases and J shed 7 bases, with 12 bases lying between them. Per the germline V gene, CDR1 is SGDLS and CDR2 is YYNGEE. The CDR3 has 14 residues. The CDR3 nucleotides read TGTGCCAGCAGCGTAGATGCAGGGGTAAATACGCAGTATTTT. It codes for CASSVDAGVNTQYF.

This clone was counted a single time. The chain links TRBV6-1 to TRBJ2-4; weak D call: TRBD1 (5 bases). The germline V gene encodes CDR1 MNHNS and CDR2 SASEGT. Between the trimmed V and J ends, which lost 4 bases and 0 bases, there was a span of 13 bases. This CDR3 region has 16 residues. CDR3 sequence (DNA): TGTGCCAGCAGTGCGACAGCTCTGGGAGCCAAAAACATTCAGTACTTC. This encodes CASSATALGAKNIQYF.

J is TRBJ2-7 and V is TRBV28, with D possibly TRBD1 on 5 matching bases. V lost 8 bases and J 2 bases, leaving 16 bases between the germline ends. The germline V gene has CDR1 MDHEN and CDR2 SYDVKM. The CDR3 is 14 amino acids. CDR3 nucleotides: TGTGCCAGCGCCGCGCTTTTGGGGCCCTACGAGCAGTACTTC. Protein product: CASAALLGPYEQYF.

This chain links TRBV4-1 with TRBJ2-7; 10 nucleotides align to TRBD1. The CDR3 consists of 16 residues. Germline trimming cut 0 bases from V and 3 bases from J; bases unmatched to any gene: 5. Germline CDR1 reads MGHRA; CDR2 reads YSYEKL. The CDR3 nucleotides read TGCGCCAGCAGCCAAGAGGAGACAGGGGGCGTCTACGAGCAGTACTTC. It is translated as CASSQEETGGVYEQYF.

The chain uses TRBV27 and TRBJ2-7, with D unclear. The CDR3 has 13 residues. The V gene lost 2 bases and the J gene lost 3 bases, with 8 bases spanning the gap. Germline loops: CDR1 MNHEY, CDR2 SMNVEV (reference sequence). CDR3 in amino acids: CASSLGSDYEQYF. The CDR3 DNA reads as TGTGCCAGCAGTTTAGGCAGCGACTACGAGCAGTACTTC.

The V gene is TRBV20-1, the J gene TRBJ1-1; TRBD1 agrees at 8 bases. The CDR3 is 11 residues long. The J segment lost 11 bases and the V segment lost 5 bases, leaving 7 bases of the junction unmatched. The germline gives CDR1 DFQATT, CDR2 SNEGSKA (reference sequence). CDR3 in DNA: TGCAGTGCTGACGGGACAGGTTCGGCTTTCTTT. It specifies CSADGTGSAFF.

This clone was detected only a few times. V gene TRBV11-3 combines with J gene TRBJ2-4; D possibly corresponds to TRBD1 (5 bases). Germline lookup yields CDR1 SGHNT and CDR2 YENEEA. The CDR3 has 14 amino acids. Trimming removed 6 bases at V and 0 bases at J, with 9 bases between. The CDR3 DNA sequence: TGTGCCAGCAGACAGGTCCTAGCCAAAAACATTCAGTACTTC. This translates into CASRQVLAKNIQYF.

The V and J genes are TRBV10-1 and TRBJ2-2; a weak D match, TRBD2 (5 bases). The CDR3 spans 14 residues. Germline lookup yields CDR1 WNHNN and CDR2 SYGVQD (reference sequence). Trimming removed 3 bases at V and 7 bases at J, with 12 bases between. CDR3 DNA: TGCGCCAGCAGTGACAGAGCGGCGGTCGGGGAGCTGTTTTTT. Protein sequence: CASSDRAAVGELFF.

The count of this clone is one. The chain has TRBV7-2 and TRBJ2-3, with 7 positions matching TRBD2. This CDR3 is built from 17 residues. Germline CDR1 and CDR2: SGHTA and FQGNSA. Germline trimming cut 3 bases from V and 4 bases from J; bases unmatched to any gene: 13. CDR3 DNA sequence: TGTGCCAGCAGCTTCCCCCGGAGACTAGCCGGGCCAGATACGCAGTATTTT. Translating gives CASSFPRRLAGPDTQYF.

The chain links TRBV5-1 to TRBJ1-4; 7 bases align to TRBD1. This CDR3 is built from 16 residues. The J segment lost 3 bases and the V segment lost 4 bases, leaving 9 bases of the junction unmatched. CDR1 is SGHRS, CDR2 YFSETQ, per germline. CDR3 loop: CASSRQGDGANEKLFF. CDR3 DNA: TGCGCCAGCAGCCGCCAGGGGGACGGGGCTAATGAAAAACTGTTTTTT.

This CDR3 is CASSPRAEQETQYF. Written as DNA, the CDR3 is TGTGCCAGCAGCCCGCGAGCGGAGCAAGAGACCCAGTACTTC. The gene calls are TRBV27 and TRBJ2-5; maybe TRBD2 (5 bases). V was pared by 6 bases and J by 2 bases, with 13 bases between. The CDR3 consists of 14 residues. Germline CDR1 MNHEY, CDR2 SMNVEV (reference sequence).

The CDR3 here is CASSPPAGWPREQYF. CDR3 in DNA: TGCGCCAGCAGCCCGCCGGCAGGGTGGCCGAGGGAGCAGTACTTC. The chain links TRBV5-1 to TRBJ2-7; D is perhaps TRBD1 (5 bases). The germline V gene encodes CDR1 SGHRS and CDR2 YFSETQ. This CDR3 comprises 15 residues. Trimming cost V 4 bases and J 7 bases, with 21 bases left between them.

This clone appeared a few times. One end of the junction fails to match germline, which may point to a read error. The chain carries TRBV7-7 and TRBJ2-5, with 11 bases identical to TRBD2. The CDR3 has 18 residues. Germline CDR1 and CDR2: SSHAT and FNYEAQ (reference sequence). The CDR3 coding sequence is TGTGCTAGCAGCTTGAATAGCGGGAGGGCCGAGTTAGGGGAGACCCAGTACTTC. Translated, it gives CASSLNSGRAELGETQYF. Filled out from reference TRBV7-7 and TRBJ2-5, the complete variable domain reads GAGVSQSPRYKVTKRGQDVTLRCDPISSHATLYWYQQALGQGPEFLTYFNYEAQPDKSGLPSDRFSAERPEGSISTLTIQRTEQRDSAMYRCASSLNSGRAELGETQYFGPGTRLLVL.

This chain joins TRBV2 and TRBJ2-1, with 10 bases matching TRBD2. V shed 6 bases and J 5 bases; nucleotides not matched to a gene: 7. The CDR3 has 15 residues. Germline V gene lookup returns CDR1 SNHLY and CDR2 FYNNEI. This CDR3 reads CASRGLAGANNEQFF. The CDR3, as DNA: TGTGCCAGCAGGGGGCTAGCGGGAGCGAACAATGAGCAGTTCTTC.

This chain links TRBV25-1 with TRBJ1-4; possibly TRBD1 for D (5 bases). This CDR3 region has 15 residues. Per germline, CDR1 MGHDK and CDR2 SYGVNS. The V end was cut by 10 bases, the J end by 2 bases, with 17 bases between. For the CDR3, the DNA is TGTGCCACCTCCACCCCAGCAGGGACTAATGAAAAACTGTTTTTT. It translates to CATSTPAGTNEKLFF.

The rearrangement links TRBV5-6 to TRBJ2-7, with D maybe TRBD1 (5 bases). Between the trimmed V and J ends, which lost 1 base and 2 bases, there was a span of 10 bases. This CDR3 has 14 residues. Per the germline V gene, CDR1 is SGHDT and CDR2 is YYEEEE. The CDR3 sequence: CASSLQGSPYEQYF. DNA of the CDR3: TGTGCCAGCAGCTTGCAGGGCAGCCCCTACGAGCAGTACTTC.

This clone occurred a few times. The chain is built from TRBV29-1 and TRBJ2-7; maybe TRBD2 (6 bases). Germline V gene data show CDR1 as SQVTM and CDR2 as ANQGSEA. V was pared by 5 bases and J by 3 bases, with 14 bases between. The CDR3 is 13 amino acids. The CDR3 DNA reads TGCAGCGTTACCGGGAGAAGCGGCTACGAGCAGTACTTC. Protein product: CSVTGRSGYEQYF.

Of note for this clone: The junction differs from germline at one of its ends, possibly a read error. The chain couples TRBV7-2 to TRBJ2-4, with D maybe TRBD2 (7 bases). Germline values: CDR1 SGHTA, CDR2 FQGNSA. The CDR3 runs 15 residues. The CDR3 DNA is TGTGCCAGCAGCTCGGACAGACTAGCCAGAAACATTCAGTACTTC. This codes for CASSSDRLARNIQYF.

CDR3 nucleotides: TGTGCCAGCACGGGGGAAGGTGCAACTAATGAAAAACTGTTTTTT. Encoded protein: CASTGEGATNEKLFF. This rearrangement joins TRBV2 to TRBJ1-4; D perhaps matches TRBD1 (5 bases). This CDR3 region has 15 residues. Trimming took off 7 bases at V and 0 bases at J, with 12 bases between the two ends. Germline V CDR1 and CDR2: SNHLY, FYNNEI.